This passage covers 27 T cell receptor beta chains from one sample sequenced in a study of cytomegalovirus exposure and HLA in healthy donors. The PCR had 60 Vbeta and 13 Jbeta primers. The method was immunoSEQ multiplex PCR; TCRdb's version includes in-frame clones alone and lacks a portion of them. The table includes almost 200,000 clones, 70% to 85% detected once. Sequenced sample: PBMCs. These receptors came from a woman aged 25 to 39 in good health and CMV-seropositive.

This sequence joins TRBV7-2 and TRBJ2-3, with a possible D match to TRBD2 (6 bases). CDR1 and CDR2 (germline): SGHTA, FQGNSA. CDR3 length: 15 amino acids. V lost 2 bases and J lost 4, with 13 bases in between. CDR3 in DNA: TGTGCCAGCAGCTTATTCCGGCGGGACGCAGATACGCAGTATTTT. This codes for CASSLFRRDADTQYF. Together with reference TRBV7-2 and TRBJ2-3, the CDR3 gives the full variable domain: GAGVSQSPSNKVTEKGKDVELRCDPISGHTALYWYRQSLGQGLEFLIYFQGNSAPDKSGLPSDRFSAERTGGSVSTLTIQRTQQEDSAVYLCASSLFRRDADTQYFGPGTRLTVL.

This clone was picked up a small number of times. This chain uses TRBV10-2 with TRBJ2-7; 10 nucleotides align to TRBD2. This CDR3 is 15 amino acids long. Germline loops: CDR1 WSHSY, CDR2 SAAADI. Losses at the gene ends were 2 bases for V and 3 bases for J; bases not matched to a gene: 4. In nucleotides, the CDR3 is TGCGCCAGCAGTGAGCTGCTAGCGGGAGTCTACGAGCAGTACTTC. Protein: CASSELLAGVYEQYF.

The chain has TRBV13 and TRBJ2-1, with 8 bases that match TRBD1. The CDR3 length is 16 residues. V shed 5 bases and J 0 bases; nucleotides not matched to a gene: 6. The germline CDR1 and CDR2 sequences are PRHDT and FYEKMQ (reference sequence). The CDR3 region has the DNA TGTGCCAGCAGCCCGGGCGGGACAGGCTCCTACAATGAGCAGTTCTTC. It yields the protein CASSPGGTGSYNEQFF.

The chain has TRBV29-1 and TRBJ2-2, with a tentative D call TRBD1 (6 bases). The V gene's germline CDR1 is SQVTM and CDR2 ANQGSEA. Trimming shortened V by 7 bases and J by 7 bases, and 16 bases separated the two germline ends. CDR3 length: 13 residues. The CDR3 coding sequence is TGCAGCGCCGGTGAAGGGGGATTCGGGGAGCTGTTTTTT. It codes for CSAGEGGFGELFF.

The gene calls are TRBV5-1 and TRBJ2-4; 7 nucleotides agree with TRBD1. The germline V gene has CDR1 SGHRS and CDR2 YFSETQ. Trimming removed 4 bases from V and 10 bases from J; junction bases left unmatched: 14. CDR3 size: 15 residues. CDR3 region: CASSNDRATSLIQYF. Written as DNA, the CDR3 is TGCGCCAGCAGCAATGACAGGGCAACCAGCCTAATTCAGTACTTC.

J is TRBJ2-7 and V is TRBV5-4; 7 nucleotides agree with TRBD1. CDR3 length equals 17 residues. The junction had 11 bases not matched to a gene; V was cut back by 0 bases and J by 2 bases. CDR1 and CDR2 (germline): SGHNT, YYREEE (reference sequence). For the CDR3, the DNA is TGTGCCAGCAGCTTGGCCCGACAGGGCCCTGTCGCCTACGAGCAGTACTTC. Protein product: CASSLARQGPVAYEQYF.

In this sample, this clone turned up a few times. The V and J genes are TRBV7-9 and TRBJ1-2, with TRBD1 as a possible D gene (5 bases). The V and J ends lost 8 bases and 8 bases respectively, with 15 bases between them. The V gene's germline CDR1 is SEHNR and CDR2 FQNEAQ (reference sequence). This CDR3 comprises 12 residues. The CDR3 DNA is TGTGCCAGCGACACGCCGGGGGTGGGCTACACCTTC. This translates into CASDTPGVGYTF.

This clone has more than one count but fewer than ten. The chain has TRBV7-8 and TRBJ2-2; D unclear. Trimming removed 1 base at V and 3 bases at J, with 6 bases between. The length of the CDR3 is 14 residues. The germline gives CDR1 SGHVS, CDR2 FQNEAQ. CDR3 residues: CASSLGAYTGELFF. The CDR3 coding sequence is TGTGCCAGCAGCTTAGGAGCGTACACCGGGGAGCTGTTTTTT.

The chain joins TRBV25-1 to TRBJ2-1, with 12 bases aligning to TRBD2. Trimming cost V 4 bases and J 5 bases; bases outside gene matches: 6. CDR3 size: 16 residues. Germline V gene data show CDR1 as MGHDK and CDR2 as SYGVNS. In DNA form, the CDR3 reads TGTGCCAGCAGTGGCCGACTAGCGGGGGCCAACAATGAGCAGTTCTTC. Residues: CASSGRLAGANNEQFF.

The J gene is TRBJ2-3, the V gene TRBV7-2; unclear D gene. Germline lookup yields CDR1 SGHTA and CDR2 FQGNSA. CDR3 length: 14 residues. Trimming pared 1 base from V and 0 bases from J, leaving 5 bases between. CDR3: CASSLDFSTDTQYF. In nucleotides, the CDR3 is TGTGCCAGCAGCTTAGACTTTAGCACAGATACGCAGTATTTT.

The V and J genes are TRBV7-9 and TRBJ2-5; 10 bases fit TRBD2. The trim removed 4 bases at V and 5 bases at J, leaving 10 bases unmatched. CDR1 is SEHNR, CDR2 FQNEAQ, per germline (reference sequence). This CDR3 comprises 16 residues. The CDR3 DNA reads as TGTGCCAGCAGCTCCCCACGTGGACTAGCGGTGGAGACCCAGTACTTC. This translates into CASSSPRGLAVETQYF.

This chain connects TRBV15 to TRBJ1-5; tentatively, D is TRBD1 (6 bases). The CDR3 runs 18 residues. Trimming took off 5 bases at V and 0 bases at J, with 20 bases between the two ends. CDR1 LNHNV and CDR2 YYDKDF come from the germline V gene (reference sequence). CDR3 residues: CATSSRGGRTDSNQPQHF. The CDR3 coding sequence is TGTGCCACCAGCTCCAGGGGCGGGCGAACGGATAGCAATCAGCCCCAGCATTTT.

The chain links TRBV5-1 to TRBJ2-1; TRBD2 matches 10 bases. The CDR3 has 15 residues. CDR1 SGHRS and CDR2 YFSETQ come from the germline V gene. With 3 bases clipped from V and 3 bases from J, the junction kept 3 bases outside the gene matches. For the CDR3, the DNA is TGCGCCAGCAGCTCCGGGACTAGCGACTACAATGAGCAGTTCTTC. Its translation is CASSSGTSDYNEQFF.

The chain has TRBV4-3 and TRBJ2-5, with TRBD2 matching 14 bases. Germline V gives CDR1 LGHNA, CDR2 YSLEER. J lost 5 bases, V lost 1 base, and 0 bases had no gene match. The CDR3 extends over 15 amino acids. The CDR3 DNA follows: TGCGCCAGCAGCCAAGGGACTAGCGGGAGGGAGACCCAGTACTTC. Translating it yields CASSQGTSGRETQYF.

The chain combines TRBV2 with TRBJ1-5; TRBD1 agrees at 12 bases. The length of the CDR3 is 14 residues. The V gene's germline CDR1 is SNHLY and CDR2 FYNNEI. J was trimmed by 6 bases and V by 6 bases; bases with no gene match: 3. The CDR3 DNA is TGTGCCAGCAGGAGGGACAGGGGGCGTCAGCCCCAGCATTTT. Its protein product is CASRRDRGRQPQHF.

The chain carries TRBV18 and TRBJ1-1; 7 positions match TRBD1. V dropped 0 bases and J dropped 2; count of bases not matched to a gene: 3. The CDR3 is 15 amino acids. CDR1 and CDR2 from the germline V gene are KGHSH and LQKENI. The CDR3 here is CASSPPGQTNTEAFF. Written as DNA, the CDR3 is TGTGCCAGCTCACCACCGGGACAGACTAACACTGAAGCTTTCTTT.

This sequence joins TRBV7-9 and TRBJ2-7; TRBD1 aligns across 8 bases. Losses at the gene ends were 4 bases for V and 2 bases for J; bases not matched to a gene: 7. Germline lookup yields CDR1 SEHNR and CDR2 FQNEAQ (reference sequence). CDR3 length equals 15 residues. The CDR3 here is CASSSAGTGAYEQYF. CDR3 in DNA: TGTGCCAGCAGCTCCGCCGGGACAGGAGCCTACGAGCAGTACTTC.

The rearrangement uses TRBV5-1 and TRBJ2-2, with TRBD1 matching over 8 bases. V lost 4 bases and J lost 0; bases outside the gene matches: 5. CDR1 and CDR2 from the germline V gene are SGHRS and YFSETQ. The CDR3 length is 16 residues. The CDR3 loop reads CASSARTGPNTGELFF. The CDR3, as DNA: TGCGCCAGCAGCGCCCGGACAGGGCCGAACACCGGGGAGCTGTTTTTT.

The rearrangement joins TRBV4-3 to TRBJ2-2; 11 positions agree with TRBD1. The CDR3 runs 16 residues. The J segment lost 8 bases and the V segment lost 4 bases, leaving 9 bases of the junction unmatched. Germline CDR1 LGHNA, CDR2 YSLEER. This CDR3 is CASSPDRGLRSGELFF. The CDR3 coding sequence is TGCGCCAGCAGCCCGGACAGGGGGCTTAGGTCTGGGGAGCTGTTTTTT.

The gene calls are TRBV25-1 and TRBJ1-4, with TRBD1 as a possible D gene (6 bases). Germline values: CDR1 MGHDK, CDR2 SYGVNS. Deletions cut 3 bases from V and 7 bases from J, with 12 bases between. The CDR3 has 14 residues. Here the CDR3 DNA reads TGTGCCAGCAGTGATTCAGGGGCTCTTGAAAAACTGTTTTTT. This sequence encodes CASSDSGALEKLFF.

This chain uses TRBV6-6 with TRBJ1-2; possible D gene TRBD1, 6 bases. The CDR3 is 16 amino acids. Germline CDR1 MNHNY, CDR2 SVGAGI (reference sequence). Trimming took off 5 bases at V and 5 bases at J, with 21 bases between the two ends. The CDR3 reads CASSQMRGQGLYGYTF. CDR3 coding DNA: TGTGCCAGCAGTCAAATGCGTGGGCAGGGGCTATATGGCTACACCTTC.

The chain carries TRBV5-4 and TRBJ2-7; D is perhaps TRBD2 (6 bases). V lost 4 bases, J lost 1 base, and 9 bases lay in between. CDR1 and CDR2 from the germline V gene are SGHNT and YYREEE (reference sequence). This CDR3 is 13 amino acids long. The CDR3 nucleotides are TGTGCCAGCAGCGGGGGGAGTTCCTACGAGCAGTACTTC. Amino acids: CASSGGSSYEQYF.

This clone appeared a single time. The rearrangement uses TRBV5-1 and TRBJ2-3; maybe TRBD2 (5 bases). The CDR3 consists of 16 residues. V lost 5 bases, J lost 1 base, and 17 bases lay in between. Germline V gene lookup returns CDR1 SGHRS and CDR2 YFSETQ. The CDR3 nucleotides are TGCGCCAGCAGAGAGGGCGCTCACGGTGGCACAGATACGCAGTATTTT. Its translation is CASREGAHGGTDTQYF.

The rearrangement links TRBV4-1 to TRBJ2-7; 10 positions agree with TRBD2. Germline trimming cut 1 base from V and 3 bases from J; bases unmatched to any gene: 6. CDR3 length equals 16 residues. CDR1 and CDR2 (germline): MGHRA, YSYEKL. DNA for the CDR3: TGCGCCAGCAGCCAAGCGCAAGCGGGGGGGATCTACGAGCAGTACTTC. Amino acids: CASSQAQAGGIYEQYF.

The V gene is TRBV10-3, the J gene TRBJ2-3; 9 nucleotides align to TRBD2. Germline trimming cut 0 bases from V and 2 bases from J; bases unmatched to any gene: 3. Germline CDR1 and CDR2: ENHRY and SYGVKD. The CDR3 covers 16 residues. The CDR3 here is CAISESPSGTTDTQYF. The CDR3 coding sequence is TGTGCCATCAGTGAGTCTCCTAGCGGGACCACAGATACGCAGTATTTT.

The sample holds one count of this clone. The chain recombines TRBV18 with TRBJ2-1; TRBD2 aligns across 13 bases. The germline V gene encodes CDR1 KGHSH and CDR2 LQKENI. This CDR3 comprises 16 residues. The V gene end was trimmed by 5 bases and the J gene end by 1 base; junction bases not matched to a gene: 2. CDR3 in amino acids: CASSRTSGSSYNEQFF. CDR3 sequence (DNA): TGTGCCAGCTCAAGGACTAGCGGGAGTTCCTACAATGAGCAGTTCTTC.

The gene calls are TRBV4-3 and TRBJ2-2; TRBD2 matches 9 bases. With 1 base clipped from V and 6 bases from J, the junction kept 3 bases outside the gene matches. CDR1 and CDR2 from the germline V gene are LGHNA and YSLEER. The CDR3 runs to 15 residues. The chain's CDR3 is CASSQVGLAPGELFF. The CDR3 nucleotides read TGCGCCAGCAGCCAAGTGGGACTAGCCCCCGGGGAGCTGTTTTTT.